The next 16 T cell receptor beta chains were all read from a single sample in a study of T cells in Graves' hyperthyroidism and ophthalmopathy. RNA transcripts yielded amplified TCR beta CDR3 regions. Carried out on the TCR CDR3, a first-round RT-PCR used the HTBI primer set. TCRdb re-derived calls from the multiplex PCR reads in MiXCR, one entry per CDR3 protein. The data hold a few hundred thousand distinct CDR3 sequences, with about 45% observed a single time. What was sequenced was peripheral blood or thyroid tissue (not recorded which). These receptor sequences come from an adult woman with Graves' disease, either hyperthyroidism or ophthalmopathy (not recorded which).

The rearrangement uses TRBV4-2 and TRBJ2-7; D is perhaps TRBD2 (6 bases). The CDR3 length is 15 residues. Germline assignment: CDR1 LGHNA and CDR2 YNFKEQ. Trimming stripped 0 bases from V and 2 bases from J, with 11 bases between. In nucleotides, the CDR3 is TGTGCCAGCAGCCAAGAGCTGCTAGCGCCCTACGAGCAGTACTTC. Translating it yields CASSQELLAPYEQYF.

This clonotype was counted ten times or more. This chain connects TRBV3-1 to TRBJ1-2; no reliable D call. The V gene's germline CDR1 is LGHDT and CDR2 YNNKEL (reference sequence). The CDR3 runs to 14 residues. V shed 4 bases and J shed 5 bases, with 14 bases lying between them. CDR3 amino acids: CASSPPLVSYGYTF. The CDR3, as DNA: TGTGCCAGCAGCCCTCCCCTCGTTAGTTATGGCTACACCTTC. The full variable domain, completed using reference TRBV3-1 and TRBJ1-2, is DTAVSQTPKYLVTQMGNDKSIKCEQNLGHDTMYWYKQDSKKFLKIMFSYNNKELIINETVPNRFSPKSPDKAHLNLHINSLELGDSAVYFCASSPPLVSYGYTFGSGTRLTVV.

As DNA, the CDR3 is TGTGCCAGCACCTGGGGGGTTAATTCACCCCTCCACTTT. It translates to CASTWGVNSPLHF. The V gene is TRBV10-3, the J gene TRBJ1-6, with D perhaps TRBD1 (5 bases). Germline lookup yields CDR1 ENHRY and CDR2 SYGVKD. The CDR3 covers 13 residues. V lost 10 bases and J 6 bases, leaving 13 bases between the germline ends.

This clonotype has a handful of counts. The chain is built from TRBV30 and TRBJ2-5; D uncertain. This CDR3 is built from 11 residues. Trimming took off 2 bases at V and 5 bases at J, with 6 bases between the two ends. Germline V CDR1 and CDR2: GTSNPN, SVGIG (reference sequence). In DNA form, the CDR3 reads TGTGCCTGGAGTCTGCGGGAGACCCAGTACTTC. Its translation is CAWSLRETQYF.

The chain uses TRBV10-3 and TRBJ2-6; D might be TRBD1 or TRBD2, each matching 6 bases. CDR1 ENHRY and CDR2 SYGVKD come from the germline V gene. V was pared by 4 bases and J by 6 bases, with 10 bases between. The CDR3 extends over 14 amino acids. The CDR3 DNA reads TGTGCCATCAGTGTAACGGGGGCGGCCAACGTCCTGACTTTC. Translated: CAISVTGAANVLTF.

This clonotype was observed at least ten times. The chain has TRBV20-1 and TRBJ2-5; 7 nucleotides match TRBD1. Per the germline V gene, CDR1 is DFQATT and CDR2 is SNEGSKA (reference sequence). V shed 1 base and J 1 base; nucleotides not matched to a gene: 6. The CDR3 consists of 15 residues. CDR3 residues: CSARASGGFQETQYF. In nucleotides, the CDR3 is TGCAGTGCTAGAGCGTCAGGGGGTTTCCAAGAGACCCAGTACTTC.

The CDR3 sequence is CASSRVASTNEKLFF. The CDR3 bases are TGTGCCAGCAGCCGGGTGGCCTCAACTAATGAAAAACTGTTTTTT. The J gene is TRBJ1-4, the V gene TRBV7-9; no firm D call. CDR3 length: 15 amino acids. Per the germline V gene, CDR1 is SEHNR and CDR2 is FQNEAQ (reference sequence). V was clipped by 5 bases and J by 0 bases, with 10 bases between them. Variable domain in full (rest from reference TRBV7-9 and TRBJ1-4): DTGVSQNPRHKITKRGQNVTFRCDPISEHNRLYWYRQTLGQGPEFLTYFQNEAQLEKSRLLSDRFSAERPKGSFSTLEIQRTEQGDSAMYLCASSRVASTNEKLFFGSGTQLSVL.

This clonotype was counted a few times. Being one base from a much bigger clone, this may be a read error. The gene calls are TRBV25-1 and TRBJ2-7, with D unresolved. The CDR3 is 12 amino acids. V lost 3 bases, J lost 2 bases, and 5 bases lay in between. Germline V gene data show CDR1 as MGHDK and CDR2 as SYGVNS. The CDR3 loop reads CASSDTTYEQYF. In DNA, the CDR3 is TGTGCCAGCAGTGACACGACCTACGAGCAGTACTTC.

This chain joins TRBV10-3 and TRBJ1-5, with 9 bases fitting TRBD1. The CDR3 has 17 amino acids. CDR1 ENHRY and CDR2 SYGVKD come from the germline V gene. V was pared by 6 bases and J by 4 bases, with 13 bases of the junction left unmatched. The chain's CDR3 is CAIRQGQGRHRNQPQHF. For the CDR3, the DNA is TGTGCCATCAGACAGGGACAGGGCAGGCATCGGAATCAGCCCCAGCATTTT.

This clonotype was seen many times. The chain has TRBV19 and TRBJ1-2, with 7 bases that match TRBD1. V lost 3 bases to trimming and J lost 1 base; unmatched junction nucleotides: 8. This CDR3 spans 16 amino acids. Germline assignment: CDR1 LNHDA and CDR2 SQIVND (reference sequence). The CDR3 DNA reads as TGTGCCAGTAGTATGGGGACAGCGGGAGATAACTATGGCTACACCTTC. Translated, it gives CASSMGTAGDNYGYTF.

This rearrangement joins TRBV2 to TRBJ1-1; maybe TRBD1 (6 bases). Trimming pared 5 bases from V and 8 bases from J, leaving 15 bases between. Looked up from germline, CDR1 is SNHLY and CDR2 is FYNNEI. The CDR3 has 13 residues. CDR3 sequence: CASSYSGAVEAFF. Here the CDR3 DNA reads TGTGCCAGCAGTTACTCGGGGGCAGTCGAAGCTTTCTTT.

The chain is built from TRBV7-9 and TRBJ2-5; 9 nucleotides align to TRBD1. V lost 1 base to trimming and J lost 6 bases; unmatched junction nucleotides: 12. The CDR3 consists of 17 residues. Germline V gene lookup returns CDR1 SEHNR and CDR2 FQNEAQ (reference sequence). This CDR3 is CASSLEKPGQGFQTQYF. The CDR3 coding sequence is TGTGCCAGCAGCTTAGAGAAGCCGGGACAGGGTTTCCAGACCCAGTACTTC.

In this sample, this clonotype turned up many times. The J gene is TRBJ2-7, the V gene TRBV20-1; either TRBD1 or TRBD2 may supply D (6 bases each). Germline CDR1 reads DFQATT; CDR2 reads SNEGSKA (reference sequence). The V gene lost 1 base and the J gene lost 3 bases, with 13 bases spanning the gap. This CDR3 contains 14 residues. This chain's CDR3 is CSARVPGGDYEQYF. As DNA, the CDR3 is TGCAGTGCTAGAGTACCCGGGGGCGACTACGAGCAGTACTTC.

This rearrangement joins TRBV5-5 to TRBJ1-2; 8 nucleotides align to TRBD1. Germline V gene data show CDR1 as SGHKS and CDR2 as YYEKEE (reference sequence). V was pared by 9 bases and J by 7 bases, with 8 bases of the junction left unmatched. The CDR3 has 12 amino acids. The CDR3, as DNA: TGTGCCATCCAGCAGGGGGCTGGTGGCTACACCTTC. Translation gives CAIQQGAGGYTF.

The chain uses TRBV3-1 and TRBJ1-2; D gene uncertain. The CDR3 runs to 12 residues. Trimming stripped 1 base from V and 8 bases from J, with 8 bases between. Germline values: CDR1 LGHDT, CDR2 YNNKEL (reference sequence). CDR3 loop: CASSQVGRGYTF. The DNA for the CDR3 is TGTGCCAGCAGCCAAGTAGGGCGAGGCTACACCTTC.

The chain combines TRBV29-1 with TRBJ1-1, with D unclear. The length of the CDR3 is 13 residues. The germline V gene encodes CDR1 SQVTM and CDR2 ANQGSEA. V dropped 7 bases and J dropped 3 bases, with 15 bases sitting between them. The CDR3 coding sequence is TGCAGCGCCCGTGTCCCTGGGGACACTGAAGCTTTCTTT. Translated: CSARVPGDTEAFF.